This record covers a single T cell receptor beta chain. The clone's antigen remains unknown. It has no much larger one-base neighbor in the sample; base qualities were not kept. According to the germline V gene (reference sequence), CDR1 reads LNHDA and CDR2 reads SQIVND. V loses 4 bases at its end and J loses 8 bases; junction bases beyond the gene matches: 13. The CDR3, from cysteine to phenylalanine, totals 15 residues. The kept DNA is CDR3 alone, 45 bases in frame from the first base. The collaborating institutions used their own protocols to collect whole blood in K2EDTA tubes. For TCRbeta analysis, collaborator samples were shipped as frozen whole blood, as isolated PBMCs, or as DNA extracted from either sample type. This sample was included in a study of blood T cell repertoires in COVID-19 (dated by TCRdb to 2020 to 2022). About the investigation overall: Samples from collaborators originated in the United States, Italy and Spain and spanned both the acute and convalescent phases of COVID-19. A freely available public database, intended as a resource for researchers studying the immune response to SARS-CoV-2, is where the repertoires were released. The prospective study material was composed of cDNA or gDNA derived from T cells, B-cell-depleted T cells, or PBMCs. HLA class I and class II types, where available, came from metadata supplied by the sample provider rather than from assay-based typing. The samples were drawn from the first 160 participants of the ongoing ImmuneRACE study and from more than 1,000 subjects provided by 6 global collaborators. The dataset comprised deeply sampled blood TCRbeta repertoires from subjects exposed to, actively infected with, or recovered from COVID-19. Nearly every sample came with metadata listing a de-identified subject ID, COVID-19 status, age in years and sex. General study outcomes and caveats: The quantity of clinical and demographic metadata differed by source and by participant and was supplied without curation.

TCRbeta CDR3 regions were amplified from genomic DNA by means of the immunoSEQ Assay, a bias-controlled multiplex PCR. The paper's data handling went like this. Within the assay, amplification of reference gene primers was used to estimate how many nucleated cells each sample contained. Sequence reads were collapsed and filtered to measure the absolute abundance of every unique TCRbeta CDR3 rearrangement. Productive Simpson clonality was computed per sample as the square root of Simpson's diversity index over productive rearrangements. Entries here come from immuneACCESS through TCRdb and include only in-frame sequences with V and J called. Some clones fail to appear in such tables; in the studies checked, an unresolved V gene covers under half of the shortfall, and the cause of the remainder is unknown. The V and J calls and clone size are taken from that table; D and trimming were inferred from the DNA. This sample lists approximately 50,000 clones; over 85% were detected once. Approximately 4% of the sample is taken by the ten largest.

The sequenced sample was peripheral blood. The chain employs TRBV19 and TRBJ1-1, and TRBD1 matches 7 of the central bases. The TCR was taken from a human donor in a cohort sampled during active COVID-19. The nucleotides read TGTGCCAGTAGTACAGGAAGGGGGCCATATACCGAAGCTTTCTTT. The resulting protein is CASSTGRGPYTEAFF.